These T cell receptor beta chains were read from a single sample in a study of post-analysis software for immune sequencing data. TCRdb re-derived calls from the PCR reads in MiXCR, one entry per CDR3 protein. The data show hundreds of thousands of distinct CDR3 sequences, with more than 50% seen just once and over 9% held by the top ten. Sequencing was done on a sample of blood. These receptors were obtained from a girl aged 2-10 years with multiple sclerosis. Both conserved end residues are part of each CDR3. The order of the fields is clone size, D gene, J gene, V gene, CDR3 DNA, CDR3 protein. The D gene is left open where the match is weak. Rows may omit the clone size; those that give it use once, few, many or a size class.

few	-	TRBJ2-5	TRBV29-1	TGCAGCGTTGGCGGGAGTGGGGGCGGGACCCAGTACTTC	CSVGGSGGGTQYF
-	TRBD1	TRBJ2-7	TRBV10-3	TGTGCCAACGGACAGGGCTCCTACGAGCAGTACTTC	CANGQGSYEQYF
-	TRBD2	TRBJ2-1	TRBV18	TGTGCCAGCTCACCGAGCGGGAGGGCCCTCCCCCATGAGCAGTTCTTC	CASSPSGRALPHEQFF
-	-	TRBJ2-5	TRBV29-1	TGCAGCGTTGTAGAGGGAGCGACCCAGTACTTC	CSVVEGATQYF
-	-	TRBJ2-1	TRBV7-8	TGTGCCAGCAGCTTGGAAACGAGTCAACACGAGCAGTTCTTC	CASSLETSQHEQFF
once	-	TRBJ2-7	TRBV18	TGTGCCAGCTCACCACTCCCCTCGGTTGGATTTCCCGAGCAGTACTTC	CASSPLPSVGFPEQYF
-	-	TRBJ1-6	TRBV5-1	TGCGCCAGCAGCTCGAGCCAAAATTCACCCCTCCACTTT	CASSSSQNSPLHF
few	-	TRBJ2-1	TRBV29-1	TGCAGCGTGGCTCAGAATGAGCAGTTCTTC	CSVAQNEQFF
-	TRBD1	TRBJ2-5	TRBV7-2	TGTGCCAGCAGCTTAGTATGGACAGGGTTAGAGACCCAGTACTTC	CASSLVWTGLETQYF
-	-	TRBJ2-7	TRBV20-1	TGCAGTGCTAGAGATAAGAGGTTTTGGGATGAGCAGTACTTC	CSARDKRFWDEQYF
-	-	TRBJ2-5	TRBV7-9	TGTGCCAGCAGCTCCCCCCTGGGGTACCAAGAAACCCAGTACTTC	CASSSPLGYQETQYF
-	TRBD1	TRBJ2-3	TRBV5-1	TGCGCCAGCAGCTTAACTACGGGCCGGGACAGGGGAACAGATACGCAGTATTTT	CASSLTTGRDRGTDTQYF
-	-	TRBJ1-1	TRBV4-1	TGCGCCAGCAGCCAACCCAGGTTTTCGATGAACACTGAAGCTTTCTTT	CASSQPRFSMNTEAFF
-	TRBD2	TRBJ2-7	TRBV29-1	TGCAGCGTTGAAGGTGCTAGCGGTTCTTTAAGTCTCTACGAGCAGTACTTC	CSVEGASGSLSLYEQYF
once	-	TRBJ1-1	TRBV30	TGTGCCTGTCCCCGCAGGGTTAATCCGGACACTGAAGCTTTCTTT	CACPRRVNPDTEAFF
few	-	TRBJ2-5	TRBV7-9	TGTGCCAGCAGCTTTTCACGTCCCTCCTCCCGTATCGAGACCCAGTACTTC	CASSFSRPSSRIETQYF
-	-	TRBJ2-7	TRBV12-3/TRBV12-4	TGTGCCAGCAGTCTGAAGTTATCTAGCGTCAACTCCTACAATGAGCAGTACTTC	CASSLKLSSVNSYNEQYF